Below are 10 T cell receptor beta chains sequenced from a single sample in a study of blood T cell repertoires in COVID-19. Profiling relied on immunoSEQ multiplex PCR, and the TCRdb table lists in-frame clones only, not all of them. Of fewer than 350,000 clones listed, 75% to 90% are singletons. Sequencing was carried out using peripheral blood. Every receptor here comes from a woman in her twenties or thirties who had recovered from COVID-19.

This clone was observed a single time. The chain is built from TRBV19 and TRBJ2-7, with TRBD1 matching over 9 bases. Germline V CDR1 and CDR2: LNHDA, SQIVND (reference sequence). The CDR3 runs 15 residues. Losses at the gene ends were 2 bases for V and 8 bases for J; bases not matched to a gene: 10. For the CDR3, the DNA is TGTGCCAGTAGTATATCCCCGGGACAGGGAAGCCAGCAGTACTTC. Translation gives CASSISPGQGSQQYF.

This clone was detected once. The rearrangement uses TRBV6-5 and TRBJ2-1, with 9 bases lining up with TRBD2. Germline V lookup: CDR1 MNHEY, CDR2 SVGAGI. With 6 bases clipped from V and 7 bases from J, the junction kept 10 bases outside the gene matches. There are 15 residues in the CDR3. The CDR3 is CASSSVAGVGNEQFF. In nucleotides, the CDR3 is TGTGCCAGCAGCAGTGTAGCGGGAGTCGGGAATGAGCAGTTCTTC.

The rearrangement joins TRBV2 to TRBJ2-5, with 10 bases fitting TRBD2. The trim removed 2 bases at V and 4 bases at J, leaving 7 bases unmatched. Germline V gene sequence: CDR1 SNHLY, CDR2 FYNNEI. This CDR3 region has 16 residues. CDR3 region: CASSELAGVIGETQYF. The CDR3 coding sequence is TGTGCCAGCAGTGAACTAGCGGGGGTTATCGGAGAGACCCAGTACTTC. The whole variable domain, filled in from reference TRBV2 and TRBJ2-5, reads EPEVTQTPSHQVTQMGQEVILRCVPISNHLYFYWYRQILGQKVEFLVSFYNNEISEKSEIFDDQFSVERPDGSNFTLKIRSTKLEDSAMYFCASSELAGVIGETQYFGPGTRLLVL.

The chain employs TRBV6-2 or TRBV6-3 and TRBJ1-5; 11 nucleotides match TRBD1. This CDR3 is built from 19 residues. Germline V gene lookup returns CDR1 MNHEY and CDR2 SVGEGT. V shed 2 bases, J shed 1 base, and the junction held 10 bases outside the gene matches. DNA of the CDR3: TGTGCCAGCAGTTACCCCACCGGGACAGGGGGGGGAAGCAATCAGCCCCAGCATTTT. The encoded protein is CASSYPTGTGGGSNQPQHF.

The CDR3 loop is CAYGETEAFF. DNA for the CDR3: TGTGCCTACGGGGAGACTGAAGCTTTCTTT. This chain uses TRBV30 with TRBJ1-1; D uncertain. The germline CDR1 and CDR2 sequences are GTSNPN and SVGIG (reference sequence). Trimming cost V 7 bases and J 5 bases, with 8 bases left between them. CDR3 size: 10 residues.

The chain recombines TRBV3-1 (or the pseudogene TRBV3-2) with TRBJ1-4; 8 bases map to TRBD1. The germline V gene encodes CDR1 LGHDT and CDR2 YNNKEL (reference sequence). CDR3 length: 14 amino acids. The V and J ends lost 4 bases and 8 bases, in that order; junction bases with no gene match: 6. Here the CDR3 reads CASSPWGQEEKLFF. Written as DNA, the CDR3 is TGTGCCAGCAGCCCTTGGGGACAGGAAGAAAAACTGTTTTTT.

This chain uses TRBV5-1 with TRBJ2-2, with 9 positions matching TRBD2. This CDR3 is built from 16 residues. The J segment lost 7 bases and the V segment lost 1 base, leaving 8 bases of the junction unmatched. Germline CDR1 and CDR2: SGHRS and YFSETQ. DNA of the CDR3: TGCGCCAGCAGCTTGTCCGCGGGAGGGCCTGGCGGGGAGCTGTTTTTT. This translates into CASSLSAGGPGGELFF.

As to this clone: Other DNA sequences in the sample encode the same CDR3. The chain recombines TRBV19 with TRBJ1-1; tentatively, D is TRBD1 (6 bases). Per the germline V gene, CDR1 is LNHDA and CDR2 is SQIVND (reference sequence). The CDR3 runs to 14 residues. V was cut by 6 bases and J by 0 bases, with 11 bases left in between. CDR3 nucleotide sequence: TGTGCCAGTAGCCCGGACAGCATGAACACTGAAGCTTTCTTT. Its translation: CASSPDSMNTEAFF.

This chain connects TRBV7-3 to TRBJ2-1; 9 bases are shared with TRBD2. CDR1 is SGHTA, CDR2 FQGTGA, per germline. V lost 3 bases to trimming and J lost 8 bases; unmatched junction nucleotides: 11. The CDR3 is made up of 16 amino acids. Written as DNA, the CDR3 is TGTGCCAGCAGCTTCACGACGACTAGCGGCTTCGATGAGCAGTTCTTC. Its translation: CASSFTTTSGFDEQFF.

The chain employs TRBV5-6 and TRBJ2-1, with 10 bases aligning to TRBD2. After removal of 0 bases from V and 4 bases from J, the junction contained 4 bases not matched to a gene. The CDR3 is 16 amino acids. Germline CDR1 SGHDT, CDR2 YYEEEE. DNA of the CDR3: TGTGCCAGCAGCTTGGCTAGCGGGGGTCCTTACAATGAGCAGTTCTTC. This encodes CASSLASGGPYNEQFF.